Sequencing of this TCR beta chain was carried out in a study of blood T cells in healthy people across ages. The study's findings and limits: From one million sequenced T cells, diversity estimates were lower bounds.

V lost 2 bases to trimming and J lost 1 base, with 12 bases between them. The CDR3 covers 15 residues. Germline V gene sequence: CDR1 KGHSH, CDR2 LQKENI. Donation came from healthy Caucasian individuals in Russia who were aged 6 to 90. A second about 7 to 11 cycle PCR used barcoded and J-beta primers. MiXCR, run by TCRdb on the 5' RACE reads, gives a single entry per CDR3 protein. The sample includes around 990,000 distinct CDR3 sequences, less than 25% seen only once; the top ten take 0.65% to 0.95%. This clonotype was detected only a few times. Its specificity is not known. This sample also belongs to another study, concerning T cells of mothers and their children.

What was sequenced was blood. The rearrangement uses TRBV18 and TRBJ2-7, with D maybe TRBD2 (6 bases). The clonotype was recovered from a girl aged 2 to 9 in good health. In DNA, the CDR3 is TGTGCCAGCTCACCAGCGGACGGGGGATCCTACGAGCAGTACTTC. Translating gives CASSPADGGSYEQYF.